This is a list of T cell receptor beta chains from one sample in a study of blood T cell repertoires in COVID-19. Generated by immunoSEQ multiplex PCR, the TCRdb table keeps only in-frame clones and is missing some. The repertoire holds about 230,000 clones, with more than 75% as singletons. The sequenced material came from PBMCs or T cells enriched from blood (not recorded which). Source of these receptors: a man aged 18 to 29 who had recovered from COVID-19. CDR3s include the opening cysteine and the closing phenylalanine or tryptophan. The D gene is left open where the match is weak. A clone size is listed for some rows: how often the clone was seen (once, few, many), or a class if it is expanded.

CDR3: CASSTTGGETQYF; DNA: TGTGCCAGCTCAACGACAGGGGGCGAGACCCAGTACTTC; D: TRBD1; J: TRBJ2-5; size: -; V: TRBV18
CDR3: CASSPSGDSSYEQYF; DNA: TGTGCCAGCAGCCCCTCGGGAGACAGCTCCTACGAGCAGTACTTC; D: -; J: TRBJ2-7; size: -; V: TRBV7-6
CDR3: CATSGLELETQYF; DNA: TGTGCCACCAGTGGACTAGAACTCGAGACCCAGTACTTC; D: -; J: TRBJ2-5; size: -; V: TRBV24-1
CDR3: CAWSLDRDNEQFF; DNA: TGTGCCTGGAGTTTGGACAGGGACAATGAGCAGTTCTTC; D: TRBD1; J: TRBJ2-1; size: -; V: TRBV30
CDR3: CASSLSGGATDTQYF; DNA: TGTGCCAGCAGTTTAAGCGGGGGGGCGACAGATACGCAGTATTTT; D: TRBD2; J: TRBJ2-3; size: -; V: TRBV27
CDR3: CASSYSTGRETQYF; DNA: TGTGCCAGCAGTTACTCTACAGGGCGAGAGACCCAGTACTTC; D: -; J: TRBJ2-5; size: -; V: TRBV6-5
CDR3: CASSIGDRGFEQYF; DNA: TGTGCCAGTAGTATAGGTGACAGGGGGTTCGAGCAGTACTTC; D: TRBD1; J: TRBJ2-7; size: -; V: TRBV19
CDR3: CASEDSGTAYGYTF; DNA: TGTGCTTCGGAGGACTCCGGGACAGCCTATGGCTACACCTTC; D: TRBD1; J: TRBJ1-2; size: once; V: TRBV30
CDR3: CASSPPGQGYGYTF; DNA: TGTGCCAGCAGTCCGCCGGGACAGGGATATGGCTACACCTTC; D: TRBD1; J: TRBJ1-2; size: few; V: TRBV2
CDR3: CASSLALGGASNEQFF; DNA: TGCGCCAGCAGCTTGGCACTCGGGGGGGCGAGCAATGAGCAGTTCTTC; D: TRBD2; J: TRBJ2-1; size: -; V: TRBV5-1
CDR3: CASGPQTYEQYF; DNA: TGTGCTAGTGGTCCACAAACCTACGAGCAGTACTTC; D: -; J: TRBJ2-7; size: -; V: TRBV12-5
CDR3: CASSPSDTVSGNTIYF; DNA: TGTGCCAGCTCACCATCAGACACAGTATCTGGAAACACCATATATTTT; D: -; J: TRBJ1-3; size: -; V: TRBV18
CDR3: CASSAEKSNERFKNIQYF; DNA: TGTGCCAGCAGCGCCGAGAAGTCCAACGAACGGTTCAAAAACATTCAGTACTTC; D: -; J: TRBJ2-4; size: -; V: TRBV9
CDR3: CATSRQRLGELFF; DNA: TGTGCCACCAGCAGACAGCGCTTGGGGGAGCTGTTTTTT; D: -; J: TRBJ2-2; size: once; V: TRBV15
CDR3: CASSWTSGTEIYEQYF; DNA: TGTGCCAGCAGCTGGACCTCCGGGACAGAGATCTACGAGCAGTACTTC; D: TRBD1; J: TRBJ2-7; size: -; V: TRBV5-6
CDR3: CASSEEGRDYGYTF; DNA: TGTGCCAGCAGTGAAGAAGGCAGGGACTATGGCTACACCTTC; D: -; J: TRBJ1-2; size: -; V: TRBV6-1
CDR3: CASSELDSIPGGETQYF; DNA: TGTGCCAGCAGTGAACTGGACAGTATACCGGGTGGGGAGACCCAGTACTTC; D: -; J: TRBJ2-5; size: -; V: TRBV25-1
CDR3: CAVPTSGSYNEQFF; DNA: TGTGCCGTACCGACTAGCGGCTCCTACAATGAGCAGTTCTTC; D: TRBD2; J: TRBJ2-1; size: -; V: TRBV7-9
CDR3: CAVKRSSGNTIYF; DNA: TGTGCCGTCAAGAGGAGCTCTGGAAACACCATATATTTT; D: -; J: TRBJ1-3; size: -; V: TRBV2
CDR3: CASSYRSSESLGYTF; DNA: TGTGCCAGCAGTTACAGGTCGTCGGAGAGCCTAGGCTACACCTTC; D: -; J: TRBJ1-2; size: -; V: TRBV6-2/TRBV6-3
CDR3: CSVATATNEKLFF; DNA: TGCAGCGTTGCTACTGCAACTAATGAAAAACTGTTTTTT; D: -; J: TRBJ1-4; size: -; V: TRBV29-1
CDR3: CASSVVGVGITDTQYF; DNA: TGCGCCAGCAGCGTTGTGGGAGTTGGGATCACAGATACGCAGTATTTT; D: -; J: TRBJ2-3; size: -; V: TRBV5-1
CDR3: CASSQGQGYHYGYTF; DNA: TGTGCCAGCTCACAGGGACAGGGGTACCACTATGGCTACACCTTC; D: TRBD1; J: TRBJ1-2; size: -; V: TRBV18
CDR3: CATSRAGSVHNEQFF; DNA: TGTGCCACCAGCAGAGCGGGTAGCGTACACAATGAGCAGTTCTTC; D: -; J: TRBJ2-1; size: -; V: TRBV15
CDR3: CAISTGTGNTGELFF; DNA: TGTGCCATCAGTACCGGGACAGGGAACACCGGGGAGCTGTTTTTT; D: TRBD1; J: TRBJ2-2; size: -; V: TRBV10-3
CDR3: CASKPGSGGSNEQFF; DNA: TGTGCCAGCAAGCCCGGTAGCGGGGGGTCCAATGAGCAGTTCTTC; D: TRBD2; J: TRBJ2-1; size: -; V: TRBV5-4
CDR3: CASSPRVVLNTEAFF; DNA: TGTGCCAGCAGTCCCAGGGTGGTGTTGAACACTGAAGCTTTCTTT; D: -; J: TRBJ1-1; size: once; V: TRBV27
CDR3: CASSPSLAGPLGELFF; DNA: TGTGCCAGCTCACCATCCCTAGCGGGCCCATTGGGGGAGCTGTTTTTT; D: TRBD2; J: TRBJ2-2; size: -; V: TRBV18
CDR3: CASSALGAVNSPLHF; DNA: TGCGCCAGCAGCGCCCTTGGGGCAGTAAATTCACCCCTCCACTTT; D: -; J: TRBJ1-6; size: -; V: TRBV5-1